This TCR beta chain was obtained from a study of cytomegalovirus exposure and HLA in healthy donors. Study-wide results and caveats: An apparent linkage of common viral pathogens to several of the most significant clusters emerged in a later analysis. Per a later analysis, HLA-associated TCR beta chains showed more clonal expansion than other, equally common TCR beta chains. In vitro testing confirmed a few CMV-associated chains as specific for CMV antigens. Data from an earlier analysis indicated that most TCR beta V segments were productive either about 87% or about 30% of the time.

CDR1 and CDR2 from the germline V gene are GTSNPN and SVGIG (reference sequence). V was trimmed by 5 bases and J by 7 bases, leaving 11 bases between them. The CDR3 has 11 amino acids. The PCR contained 60 Vbeta and 13 Jbeta primers. TCRdb's table, derived via immunoSEQ multiplex PCR, lists solely in-frame clones and lacks some. The data hold approximately 150,000 clones, with under 85% observed a single time. This clone has more than one count but fewer than ten. What it binds is unknown. The clonotype originates from a woman in her twenties or thirties in good health and CMV-seronegative. The specimen was PBMCs. V usage is TRBV30 and J usage is TRBJ1-1; maybe TRBD1 (6 bases). The CDR3, as DNA: TGTGCCTGGCAGGGGCTAATTGAAGCTTTCTTT. This translates into CAWQGLIEAFF.